The entry below describes one TCR beta chain. Measured with immunoSEQ multiplex PCR; TCRdb has only the in-frame clones, and not every one. The profile shows 55,000 to 75,000 clones, roughly 80% of them singletons. Seattle-derived patients entered the study during active infection and were followed longitudinally. The data stem from a study of blood T cell repertoires in COVID-19. Sequencing input: peripheral blood. The receptor was derived from an elderly man with COVID-19, enrolled during active disease.

CDR3 nucleotides: TGTGCCAGCAGCCCCCCCGTGAACTATGGCTACACCTTC. Its protein product is CASSPPVNYGYTF. J is TRBJ1-2 and V is TRBV5-6; D is ambiguous. V was trimmed by 4 bases and J by 2 bases, leaving 9 bases between them. From germline, CDR1 is SGHDT and CDR2 YYEEEE. The CDR3 runs 13 residues.